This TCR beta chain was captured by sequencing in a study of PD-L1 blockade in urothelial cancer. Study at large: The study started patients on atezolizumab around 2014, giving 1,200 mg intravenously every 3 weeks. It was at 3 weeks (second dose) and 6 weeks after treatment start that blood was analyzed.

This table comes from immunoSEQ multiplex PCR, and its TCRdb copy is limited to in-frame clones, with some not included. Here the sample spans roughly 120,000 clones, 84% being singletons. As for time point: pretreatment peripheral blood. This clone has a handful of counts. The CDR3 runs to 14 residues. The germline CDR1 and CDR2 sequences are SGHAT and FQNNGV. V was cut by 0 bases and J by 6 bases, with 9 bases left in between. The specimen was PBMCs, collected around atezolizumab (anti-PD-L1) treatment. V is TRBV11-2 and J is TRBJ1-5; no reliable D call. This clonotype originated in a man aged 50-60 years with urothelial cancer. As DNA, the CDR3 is TGTGCCAGCAGCTTAGACCAGTGGAGTCAGCCCCAGCATTTT. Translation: CASSLDQWSQPQHF.